A single sample gave rise to the 19 T cell receptor beta chains below, sequenced in a study of OX40 agonist ivuxolimab in advanced cancers. Assay used: immunoSEQ multiplex PCR; TCRdb lists only in-frame clones, some missing. Found here are 89,000 or so clones, just over 85% of them singletons; the top ten hold roughly 0.71%. The specimen comprised CD4+ or CD8+ T cells sorted from blood, sampled in a trial of the OX40 agonist ivuxolimab. These receptor sequences come from an adult with an advanced solid tumor such as melanoma, head and neck, liver or kidney cancer.

The V and J genes are TRBV9 and TRBJ2-3; 9 bases agree with TRBD2. The CDR3 is 16 amino acids. Germline assignment: CDR1 SGDLS and CDR2 YYNGEE. J was trimmed by 6 bases and V by 3 bases; bases with no gene match: 11. This CDR3 reads CASSAMGTSLGDTQYF. CDR3 nucleotide sequence: TGTGCCAGCAGCGCTATGGGGACTAGCTTGGGGGATACGCAGTATTTT.

The chain has TRBV2 and TRBJ2-7; TRBD2 agrees at 16 bases. Trimming at V came to 6 bases and at J to 7 bases, leaving 9 bases not matched to a gene. The CDR3 has 16 amino acids. In germline, CDR1 is SNHLY, CDR2 FYNNEI. CDR3 in DNA: TGTGCCAGCAGCGTCGCGGGACTAGCGGGAGGGCAAGAGCAGTACTTC. Amino acids: CASSVAGLAGGQEQYF.

This clone was seen a handful of times. The genes are TRBV30 and TRBJ2-1, with D perhaps matching TRBD2 (6 bases). With 0 bases removed from V and 3 bases from J, the gap between germline ends came to 12 bases. The germline gives CDR1 GTSNPN, CDR2 SVGIG (reference sequence). This CDR3 spans 15 amino acids. CDR3 protein: CAWSVPISGYNEQFF. The DNA of the CDR3 is TGTGCCTGGAGTGTACCGATTAGCGGCTACAATGAGCAGTTCTTC.

The rearrangement uses TRBV11-2 and TRBJ1-4, with D maybe TRBD1 (6 bases). Germline V gene lookup returns CDR1 SGHAT and CDR2 FQNNGV. Trimming cost V 5 bases and J 0 bases, with 10 bases left between them. This CDR3 has 15 amino acids. The CDR3 spells CASSPGHTTNEKLFF. The DNA for the CDR3 is TGTGCCAGCAGCCCGGGACATACAACTAATGAAAAACTGTTTTTT.

This chain joins TRBV6-5 and TRBJ1-2, with TRBD1 as a possible D gene (6 bases). The CDR3 runs to 14 residues. Between the trimmed V and J ends, which lost 7 bases and 2 bases, there was a span of 14 bases. The V gene's germline CDR1 is MNHEY and CDR2 SVGAGI. The CDR3 is CASTATGVNYGYTF. The CDR3 DNA follows: TGTGCCAGCACCGCGACAGGAGTGAACTATGGCTACACCTTC.

The chain is built from TRBV5-1 and TRBJ2-3; TRBD2 agrees at 13 bases. V shed 5 bases, J shed 0 bases, and the junction held 9 bases outside the gene matches. Germline-derived CDR1 and CDR2 are SGHRS and YFSETQ. This CDR3 is 18 amino acids long. CDR3: CASRSGTSGTSSTDTQYF. The DNA of the CDR3 is TGCGCCAGCAGATCCGGGACTAGCGGGACCTCTAGCACAGATACGCAGTATTTT.

This chain connects TRBV21-1 to TRBJ2-6; the D call TRBD2 from the table was never checked on the DNA. TRBV21-1 corresponds to a pseudogene. CDR3 length: 19 amino acids. CDR3 protein: CASKVGWTSGRGGANVLTF. In nucleotides, the CDR3 is TGTGCCAGCAAGGTAGGATGGACTAGCGGGAGAGGTGGGGCCAACGTCCTGACTTTC.

The chain is built from TRBV5-1 and TRBJ2-2; D ambiguous. The CDR3 is 15 amino acids. V shed 0 bases and J shed 2 bases, with 8 bases lying between them. CDR1 and CDR2 (germline): SGHRS, YFSETQ. For the CDR3, the DNA is TGCGCCAGCAGCTTGGACAGATTTAACACCGGGGAGCTGTTTTTT. Residues: CASSLDRFNTGELFF.

This clone was picked up one time. The genes are TRBV7-2 and TRBJ1-3; D is perhaps TRBD1 (6 bases). Trimming stripped 8 bases from V and 3 bases from J, with 17 bases between. This CDR3 contains 15 residues. The V gene's germline CDR1 is SGHTA and CDR2 FQGNSA. The CDR3 region has the DNA TGTGCCAGCGGGGAGAGGGGGGCGAGTGGAAACACCATATATTTT. Its protein is CASGERGASGNTIYF.

The CDR3 DNA reads TGTGCCATCAGTGACGGGGGACAGGGGAGTGATGAGCAGTTCTTC. Amino acid sequence: CAISDGGQGSDEQFF. This chain connects TRBV10-3 to TRBJ2-1; 10 bases line up with TRBD1. The germline CDR1 and CDR2 sequences are ENHRY and SYGVKD. V shed 3 bases, J shed 8 bases, and the junction held 7 bases outside the gene matches. This CDR3 is built from 15 residues.

Here the CDR3 DNA reads TGTGCCAGCCCCCCACGGGACACCGGGGAGCTGTTTTTT. It codes for CASPPRDTGELFF. V is TRBV6-5 and J is TRBJ2-2; D is uncertain. V was shortened by 8 bases and J by 3 bases, with 10 bases between the two germline ends. CDR1 MNHEY and CDR2 SVGAGI come from the germline V gene. The CDR3 is 13 amino acids.

The gene calls are TRBV6-1 and TRBJ1-1; no clear D gene. V was shortened by 7 bases and J by 3 bases, with 15 bases between the two germline ends. CDR3 length equals 14 residues. Germline V gives CDR1 MNHNS, CDR2 SASEGT. In DNA form, the CDR3 reads TGTGCCAGCACCAGACCTTTGCTGTACACTGAAGCTTTCTTT. Its protein product is CASTRPLLYTEAFF.

The chain joins TRBV6-5 to TRBJ2-3; D may be TRBD1 (7 bases). V lost 10 bases to trimming and J lost 7 bases, with 15 bases between them. Germline V lookup: CDR1 MNHEY, CDR2 SVGAGI. There are 12 residues in the CDR3. CDR3 bases: TGTGCCACACGACAGGGAGGTAATACGCAGTATTTT. Its protein product is CATRQGGNTQYF.

The chain employs TRBV2 and TRBJ2-1; 12 bases map to TRBD1. The CDR3 length is 15 residues. V lost 5 bases to trimming and J lost 6 bases; unmatched junction nucleotides: 5. Germline values: CDR1 SNHLY, CDR2 FYNNEI. Written as DNA, the CDR3 is TGTGCCAGCAGTCAGGGACAGGGGGCCCGCAATGAGCAGTTCTTC. Residues: CASSQGQGARNEQFF. Filled out from reference TRBV2 and TRBJ2-1, the complete variable domain reads EPEVTQTPSHQVTQMGQEVILRCVPISNHLYFYWYRQILGQKVEFLVSFYNNEISEKSEIFDDQFSVERPDGSNFTLKIRSTKLEDSAMYFCASSQGQGARNEQFFGPGTRLTVL.

CDR3 sequence reads: CASSLGRGTDTQYF. Here the CDR3 DNA reads TGTGCCAGCAGCTTGGGGCGGGGAACAGATACGCAGTATTTT. The chain couples TRBV11-3 to TRBJ2-3; D is perhaps TRBD2 (6 bases). This CDR3 is built from 14 residues. Germline CDR1 is SGHNT and CDR2 is YENEEA. V shed 3 bases and J shed 3 bases, with 10 bases lying between them.

Points on this clone: The DNA is omitted, as the CDR3 cannot be located on it reliably, and the CDR3 follows TCRdb's listing. The J gene is TRBJ1-2, the V gene TRBV27. A total of 13 residues make up the CDR3, ends included. Germline values: CDR1 MNHEY, CDR2 SMNVEV (reference sequence). The CDR3 reads CASSSSENYGYTF.

This clone was recorded only once. This chain links TRBV7-6 with TRBJ1-2, with TRBD1 as a possible D gene (5 bases). Trimming took 1 base from V and 10 from J, leaving 10 bases between them. This CDR3 region has 12 residues. Germline values: CDR1 SGHVS, CDR2 FNYEAQ. The chain's CDR3 is CASSLVGDDYTF. The CDR3, as DNA: TGTGCCAGCAGCTTAGTGGGGGATGACTACACCTTC.

This chain uses TRBV7-6 with TRBJ2-3; unclear D gene. The germline V gene encodes CDR1 SGHVS and CDR2 FNYEAQ. V was cut by 5 bases and J by 2 bases, with 17 bases left in between. The CDR3 consists of 16 residues. The CDR3 DNA reads as TGTGCCAGCAGCCCGACCTGGAGTGGAGCCACAGATACGCAGTATTTT. Its translation is CASSPTWSGATDTQYF.

The chain employs TRBV6-1 and TRBJ2-7; D assignment may be TRBD1 or TRBD2 (7 bases each). Germline V lookup: CDR1 MNHNS, CDR2 SASEGT. The ends were cut back, 1 base at V and 3 bases at J, with 16 bases in the middle. This CDR3 region has 16 residues. CDR3 coding DNA: TGTGCCAGCAGTGAAGGCATGGGAGGGGGCAACTACGAGCAGTACTTC. Residues: CASSEGMGGGNYEQYF.